These T cell receptor beta chains were read from a single sample in a study of blood T cell repertoires in COVID-19. Produced via immunoSEQ multiplex PCR; TCRdb's table is partial and in-frame only. Of nearly 65,000 clones in the sample, about 80% were seen once. The sample comprised peripheral blood. All receptors come from a human donor in a cohort sampled during active COVID-19. The CDR3 runs from the conserved cysteine through the conserved F or W. The order of the fields is D gene, V gene, clone size, J gene, CDR3 DNA, CDR3 protein. D genes are given only for firm matches. Not every row has a clone size; where given, it reads once, few, many or a size class.

d_call: TRBD1; v_call: TRBV5-1; clone_size: .; j_call: TRBJ1-4; cdr3_nt: TGCGTCCAGCACGGGACAGGGGGTGAAAAACTGTTTTTT; cdr3_aa: CVQHGTGGEKLFF
d_call: TRBD1; v_call: TRBV18; clone_size: few; j_call: TRBJ1-2; cdr3_nt: TGTGCCAGCTCACTTCTCCGACAGGGGGAAGGCTACACCTTC; cdr3_aa: CASSLLRQGEGYTF
d_call: .; v_call: TRBV27; clone_size: once; j_call: TRBJ2-7; cdr3_nt: TGTGCCAGCAGTTATCGGGGTTACGGGTCCTACGAGCAGTACTTC; cdr3_aa: CASSYRGYGSYEQYF
d_call: .; v_call: TRBV6-5; clone_size: .; j_call: TRBJ1-2; cdr3_nt: TGTGCCAACCCCCGGGACTCTAGGCGCGGTGGCTACACCTTC; cdr3_aa: CANPRDSRRGGYTF
d_call: TRBD1; v_call: TRBV10-1; clone_size: few; j_call: TRBJ1-6; cdr3_nt: TGCGCCAGCAGCCCGGGACAGAATTCACCCCTCCACTTT; cdr3_aa: CASSPGQNSPLHF
d_call: TRBD1; v_call: TRBV7-2; clone_size: .; j_call: TRBJ1-2; cdr3_nt: TGTGCCAGCAGCTTAGGGACAGGCCGCTATGGCTACACCTTC; cdr3_aa: CASSLGTGRYGYTF
d_call: TRBD1; v_call: TRBV6-5; clone_size: .; j_call: TRBJ1-1; cdr3_nt: TGTGCCAGCAGTTACTCAAGACAGGGGCACACTGAAGCTTTCTTT; cdr3_aa: CASSYSRQGHTEAFF
d_call: TRBD1; v_call: TRBV4-3; clone_size: .; j_call: TRBJ2-7; cdr3_nt: TGCGCCAGCAGCCAAGCGGACAGGGTAGGCGAGCAGTACTTC; cdr3_aa: CASSQADRVGEQYF
d_call: .; v_call: TRBV10-2; clone_size: few; j_call: TRBJ2-6; cdr3_nt: TGCGCCAGCAGTGCGCGGTCCTCTGGGGCCAACGTCCTGACTTTC; cdr3_aa: CASSARSSGANVLTF
d_call: TRBD1; v_call: TRBV7-9; clone_size: once; j_call: TRBJ2-7; cdr3_nt: TGTGCCAGCAGCTTGAAGGGGGCGAGGGAGCAGTACTTC; cdr3_aa: CASSLKGAREQYF
d_call: TRBD2; v_call: TRBV4-1; clone_size: .; j_call: TRBJ2-3; cdr3_nt: TGCGCCAGCAGCCAACTAGCGGGAGGGACAGATACGCAGTATTTT; cdr3_aa: CASSQLAGGTDTQYF
d_call: TRBD1; v_call: TRBV27; clone_size: .; j_call: TRBJ1-5; cdr3_nt: TGTGCCAGCAGCCTCAGGACAGGGGGCCCACCGTGGCATTTT; cdr3_aa: CASSLRTGGPPWHF
d_call: TRBD2; v_call: TRBV25-1; clone_size: .; j_call: TRBJ2-1; cdr3_nt: TGTGCCAGCAGTTTTCAATTGGGACTACCTGGGGATGAGCAGTTCTTC; cdr3_aa: CASSFQLGLPGDEQFF
d_call: TRBD1; v_call: TRBV11-3; clone_size: once; j_call: TRBJ1-6; cdr3_nt: TGTGCCAGCAGCGATTCCTCCCAGGGGGATTCACCCCTCCACTTT; cdr3_aa: CASSDSSQGDSPLHF
d_call: TRBD1; v_call: TRBV27; clone_size: .; j_call: TRBJ2-7; cdr3_nt: TGTGCCAGCAGTGTTAAGACAGGGAACTCGGAGCAGTACTTC; cdr3_aa: CASSVKTGNSEQYF
d_call: .; v_call: TRBV6-5; clone_size: .; j_call: TRBJ1-2; cdr3_nt: TGTGCCAGCAGTTCCACGGGAAACCCTAACTATGGCTACACCTTC; cdr3_aa: CASSSTGNPNYGYTF
d_call: TRBD2; v_call: TRBV5-6; clone_size: .; j_call: TRBJ2-7; cdr3_nt: TGTGCCAGCAGCTCCCGGGGGGGGGCCTCCTACGAGCAGTACTTC; cdr3_aa: CASSSRGGASYEQYF
d_call: .; v_call: TRBV7-8; clone_size: .; j_call: TRBJ2-7; cdr3_nt: TGTGCCAGCAGCTTAGAACCCAGCGAGCAGTACTTC; cdr3_aa: CASSLEPSEQYF
d_call: .; v_call: TRBV5-1; clone_size: .; j_call: TRBJ2-2; cdr3_nt: TGCGCCAGCAGCGGACTGATCAACACCGGGGAGCTGTTTTTT; cdr3_aa: CASSGLINTGELFF
d_call: TRBD2; v_call: TRBV6-5; clone_size: few; j_call: TRBJ2-2; cdr3_nt: TGTGCCAGCAGTCCTCAGCGGGGGGGAGTCTGGGAGCTGTTTTTT; cdr3_aa: CASSPQRGGVWELFF
d_call: TRBD1; v_call: TRBV19; clone_size: .; j_call: TRBJ2-1; cdr3_nt: TGTGCCAGTAGAGACCCACGGACAGGAATCTACAATGAGCAGTTCTTC; cdr3_aa: CASRDPRTGIYNEQFF
d_call: .; v_call: TRBV11-2; clone_size: few; j_call: TRBJ2-3; cdr3_nt: TGTGCCAGCAGCCTCGAAGACACAATCACAGATACGCAGTATTTT; cdr3_aa: CASSLEDTITDTQYF
d_call: .; v_call: TRBV5-6; clone_size: .; j_call: TRBJ1-3; cdr3_nt: TGTGCCAGCAGCGGGAGGGACTCTGGAAACACCATATATTTT; cdr3_aa: CASSGRDSGNTIYF
d_call: TRBD1; v_call: TRBV6-6; clone_size: .; j_call: TRBJ1-2; cdr3_nt: TGTGCCAGCAGAACAGGGGGCGAGAGGAATGGCTACACCTTC; cdr3_aa: CASRTGGERNGYTF
d_call: TRBD1; v_call: TRBV5-5; clone_size: .; j_call: TRBJ2-7; cdr3_nt: TGTGCCAGCAGCTTGGACAGGGGATCCTACGAGCAGTACTTC; cdr3_aa: CASSLDRGSYEQYF
d_call: TRBD2; v_call: TRBV6-5; clone_size: .; j_call: TRBJ2-1; cdr3_nt: TGTGCCAGCGAGAGCGGGAGCGCCTACAATGAGCAGTTCTTC; cdr3_aa: CASESGSAYNEQFF
d_call: .; v_call: TRBV19; clone_size: .; j_call: TRBJ2-1; cdr3_nt: TGTGCCAGTAGTATGGACACCAACAATGAGCAGTTCTTC; cdr3_aa: CASSMDTNNEQFF
d_call: .; v_call: TRBV7-9; clone_size: .; j_call: TRBJ2-7; cdr3_nt: TGTGCCAGCAGCCCTCCCGGGGGCTACGAGCAGTACTTC; cdr3_aa: CASSPPGGYEQYF
d_call: TRBD1; v_call: TRBV9; clone_size: .; j_call: TRBJ1-2; cdr3_nt: TGTGCCAGCAGCGTAGACGCCGGGACAGGGCATGGCTACACCTTC; cdr3_aa: CASSVDAGTGHGYTF
d_call: .; v_call: TRBV28; clone_size: .; j_call: TRBJ2-7; cdr3_nt: TGTGCCAGCAGTTTAGTTGGGGGCGTTTCTTACGAGCAGTACTTC; cdr3_aa: CASSLVGGVSYEQYF
d_call: .; v_call: TRBV27; clone_size: .; j_call: TRBJ2-7; cdr3_nt: TGTGCCAGCACCCCCTCCGAGCGGGTCTCCTACGAGCAGTACTTC; cdr3_aa: CASTPSERVSYEQYF
d_call: .; v_call: TRBV6-5; clone_size: .; j_call: TRBJ2-7; cdr3_nt: TGTGCCAGCAGTAGGGGAATTGACTACGAGCAGTACTTC; cdr3_aa: CASSRGIDYEQYF
d_call: TRBD1; v_call: TRBV4-3; clone_size: .; j_call: TRBJ2-3; cdr3_nt: TGCGCCAGCAGCCATGGGGACAGGGCGGCAGATACGCAGTATTTT; cdr3_aa: CASSHGDRAADTQYF
d_call: TRBD1; v_call: TRBV30; clone_size: .; j_call: TRBJ1-2; cdr3_nt: TGTGCCTGGTGGGGGTGGGCGGGGACAGGGACCAGCAACTATGGCTACACCTTC; cdr3_aa: CAWWGWAGTGTSNYGYTF
d_call: .; v_call: TRBV29-1; clone_size: .; j_call: TRBJ2-1; cdr3_nt: TGCAGCGAGTTACAGGGCTATGAGCAGTTCTTC; cdr3_aa: CSELQGYEQFF
d_call: TRBD1; v_call: TRBV11-2; clone_size: few; j_call: TRBJ1-2; cdr3_nt: TGTGCCAGCAGCTTAGTTTGGGGACAGGTGGAGGAAGGCTACACCTTC; cdr3_aa: CASSLVWGQVEEGYTF
d_call: TRBD2; v_call: TRBV28; clone_size: .; j_call: TRBJ2-7; cdr3_nt: TGTGCCAGCAACTCGCCCCGGACTAGCGGGAGCTCCTACGAGCAGTACTTC; cdr3_aa: CASNSPRTSGSSYEQYF
d_call: .; v_call: TRBV27; clone_size: .; j_call: TRBJ2-3; cdr3_nt: TGTGCCAGCACTCCCGGGTCGAGTGCAGATACGCAGTATTTT; cdr3_aa: CASTPGSSADTQYF
d_call: .; v_call: TRBV11-3; clone_size: .; j_call: TRBJ1-4; cdr3_nt: TGTGCCAGCAGCCTTACCGGGAATGAAAAACTGTTTTTT; cdr3_aa: CASSLTGNEKLFF
d_call: .; v_call: TRBV6-5; clone_size: .; j_call: TRBJ1-5; cdr3_nt: TGTGCCAGCAGCCGCCGACAGGAACCCAATCAGCCCCAGCATTTT; cdr3_aa: CASSRRQEPNQPQHF
d_call: .; v_call: TRBV19; clone_size: .; j_call: TRBJ2-7; cdr3_nt: TGTGCCAGTAGTATAGTCCTGGGGAGCTCCTACGAGCAGTACTTC; cdr3_aa: CASSIVLGSSYEQYF
d_call: TRBD1; v_call: TRBV15; clone_size: .; j_call: TRBJ1-5; cdr3_nt: TGTGCCACCTCGGAAAGGGTTACAGGGGGTCAGCCCCAGCATTTT; cdr3_aa: CATSERVTGGQPQHF